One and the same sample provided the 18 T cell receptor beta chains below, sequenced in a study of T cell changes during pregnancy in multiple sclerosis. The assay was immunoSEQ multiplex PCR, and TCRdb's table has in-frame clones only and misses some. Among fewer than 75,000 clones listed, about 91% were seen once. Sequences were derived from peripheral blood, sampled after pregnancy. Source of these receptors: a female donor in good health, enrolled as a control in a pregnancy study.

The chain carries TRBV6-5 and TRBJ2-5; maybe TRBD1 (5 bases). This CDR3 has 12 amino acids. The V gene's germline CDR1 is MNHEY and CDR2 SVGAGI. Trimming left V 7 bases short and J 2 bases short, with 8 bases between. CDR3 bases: TGTGCCAGCACTCGGACACAAGAGACCCAGTACTTC. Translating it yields CASTRTQETQYF.

CDR3 in amino acids: CASSLGLTFGPQHF. For the CDR3, the DNA is TGTGCCAGCAGCTTAGGTCTCACTTTCGGGCCCCAGCATTTT. The chain couples TRBV7-2 to TRBJ1-5; D call uncertain. Germline V lookup: CDR1 SGHTA, CDR2 FQGNSA. This CDR3 contains 14 residues. V lost 1 base, J lost 9 bases, and 13 bases lay in between.

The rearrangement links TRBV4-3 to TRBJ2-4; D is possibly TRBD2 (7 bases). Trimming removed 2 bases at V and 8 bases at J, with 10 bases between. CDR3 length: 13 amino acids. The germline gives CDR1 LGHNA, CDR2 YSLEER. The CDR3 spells CASSQTGGHIQYF. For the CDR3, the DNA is TGCGCCAGCAGCCAAACCGGGGGGCACATTCAGTACTTC.

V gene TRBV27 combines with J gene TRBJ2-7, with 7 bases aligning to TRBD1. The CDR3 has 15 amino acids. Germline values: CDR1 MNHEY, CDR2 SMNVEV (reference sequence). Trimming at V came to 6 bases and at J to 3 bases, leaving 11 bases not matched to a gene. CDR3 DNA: TGTGCCAGCAGAATGACCCGGGACAGCTACTACGAGCAGTACTTC. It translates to CASRMTRDSYYEQYF.

CDR3 sequence (DNA): TGTGCCAGCAGCCTTGAGGGACAGGGTTACGAGCAGTACTTC. Translated: CASSLEGQGYEQYF. The chain couples TRBV7-9 to TRBJ2-7, with 9 bases matching TRBD1. Germline V lookup: CDR1 SEHNR, CDR2 FQNEAQ (reference sequence). After removal of 5 bases from V and 4 bases from J, the junction contained 6 bases not matched to a gene. The CDR3 consists of 14 residues.

The CDR3, as DNA: TGTGCCAGCTTTCTCTACTTCGGGGGTGGGGACACTGAAGCTTTCTTT. Protein product: CASFLYFGGGDTEAFF. The chain is built from TRBV18 and TRBJ1-1; a possible D gene is TRBD1 (5 bases). The CDR3 loop spans 16 amino acids. The germline gives CDR1 KGHSH, CDR2 LQKENI. The V and J ends lost 7 bases and 3 bases respectively, with 21 bases between them.

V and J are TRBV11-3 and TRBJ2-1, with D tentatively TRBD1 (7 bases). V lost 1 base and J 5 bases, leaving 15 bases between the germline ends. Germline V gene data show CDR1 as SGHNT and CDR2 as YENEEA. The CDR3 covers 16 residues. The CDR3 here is CASSLAGGYSNNEQFF. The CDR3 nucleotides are TGTGCCAGCAGCTTAGCAGGGGGGTACTCAAACAATGAGCAGTTCTTC. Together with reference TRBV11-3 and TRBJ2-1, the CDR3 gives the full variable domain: EAGVVQSPRYKIIEKKQPVAFWCNPISGHNTLYWYLQNLGQGPELLIRYENEEAVDDSQLPKDRFSAERLKGVDSTLKIQPAELGDSAVYLCASSLAGGYSNNEQFFGPGTRLTVL.

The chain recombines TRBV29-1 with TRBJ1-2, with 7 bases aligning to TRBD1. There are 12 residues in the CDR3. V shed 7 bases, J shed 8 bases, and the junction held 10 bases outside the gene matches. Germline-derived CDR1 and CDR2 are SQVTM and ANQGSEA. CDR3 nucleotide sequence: TGCAGCGCCCTCCGGGACAGCGGCGGCTACACCTTC. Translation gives CSALRDSGGYTF.

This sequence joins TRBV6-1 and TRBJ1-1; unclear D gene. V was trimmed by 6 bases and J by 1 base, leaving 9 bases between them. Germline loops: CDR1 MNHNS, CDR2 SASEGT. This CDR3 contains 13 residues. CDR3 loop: CASRWSQNTEAFF. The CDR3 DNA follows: TGTGCCAGCAGATGGAGCCAGAACACTGAAGCTTTCTTT.

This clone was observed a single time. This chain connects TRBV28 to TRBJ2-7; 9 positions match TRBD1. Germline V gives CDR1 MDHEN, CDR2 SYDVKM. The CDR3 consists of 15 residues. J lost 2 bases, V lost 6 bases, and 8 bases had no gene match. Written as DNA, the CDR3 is TGTGCCAGCAGGGGGGACAGGGACCCCCCCTACGAGCAGTACTTC. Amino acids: CASRGDRDPPYEQYF. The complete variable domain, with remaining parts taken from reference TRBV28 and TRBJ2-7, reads DVKVTQSSRYLVKRTGEKVFLECVQDMDHENMFWYRQDPGLGLRLIYFSYDVKMKEKGDIPEGYSVSREKKERFSLILESASTNQTSMYLCASRGDRDPPYEQYFGPGTRLTVT.

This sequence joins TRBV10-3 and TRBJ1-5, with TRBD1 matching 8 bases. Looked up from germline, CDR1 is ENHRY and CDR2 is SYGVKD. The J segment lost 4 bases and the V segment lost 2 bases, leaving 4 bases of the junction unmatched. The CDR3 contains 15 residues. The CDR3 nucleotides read TGTGCCATCAGTGAGGACAGGGGAGGTAATCAGCCCCAGCATTTT. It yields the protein CAISEDRGGNQPQHF.

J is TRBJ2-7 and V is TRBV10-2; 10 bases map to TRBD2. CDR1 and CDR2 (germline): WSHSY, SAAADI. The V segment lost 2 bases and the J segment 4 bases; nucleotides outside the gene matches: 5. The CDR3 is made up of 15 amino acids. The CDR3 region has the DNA TGCGCCAGCAGTGAGGCTAGCGGGAGTTTTTACGAGCAGTACTTC. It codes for CASSEASGSFYEQYF.

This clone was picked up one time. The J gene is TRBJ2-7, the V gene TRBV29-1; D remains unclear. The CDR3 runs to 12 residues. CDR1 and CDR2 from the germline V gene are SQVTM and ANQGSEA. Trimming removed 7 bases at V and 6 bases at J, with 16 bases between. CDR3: CSAPKDSGEQYF. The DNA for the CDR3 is TGCAGCGCCCCAAAAGATTCAGGCGAGCAGTACTTC.

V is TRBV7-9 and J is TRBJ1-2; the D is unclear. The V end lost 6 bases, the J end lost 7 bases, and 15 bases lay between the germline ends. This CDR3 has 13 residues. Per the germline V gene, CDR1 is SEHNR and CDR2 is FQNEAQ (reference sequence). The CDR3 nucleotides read TGTGCCAGCAGTTCCGGGAGCCTCGGTGGCTACACCTTC. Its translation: CASSSGSLGGYTF. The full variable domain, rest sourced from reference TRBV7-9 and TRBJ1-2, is DTGVSQNPRHKITKRGQNVTFRCDPISEHNRLYWYRQTLGQGPEFLTYFQNEAQLEKSRLLSDRFSAERPKGSFSTLEIQRTEQGDSAMYLCASSSGSLGGYTFGSGTRLTVV.

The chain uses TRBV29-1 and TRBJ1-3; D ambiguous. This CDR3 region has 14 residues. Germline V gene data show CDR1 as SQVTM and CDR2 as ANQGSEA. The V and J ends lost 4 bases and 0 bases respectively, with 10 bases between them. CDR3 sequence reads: CSVVRASSGNTIYF. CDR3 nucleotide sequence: TGCAGCGTTGTGCGGGCGAGCTCTGGAAACACCATATATTTT. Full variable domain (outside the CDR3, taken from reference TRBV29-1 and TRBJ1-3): SAVISQKPSRDICQRGTSLTIQCQVDSQVTMMFWYRQQPGQSLTLIATANQGSEATYESGFVIDKFPISRPNLTFSTLTVSNMSPEDSSIYLCSVVRASSGNTIYFGEGSWLTVV.

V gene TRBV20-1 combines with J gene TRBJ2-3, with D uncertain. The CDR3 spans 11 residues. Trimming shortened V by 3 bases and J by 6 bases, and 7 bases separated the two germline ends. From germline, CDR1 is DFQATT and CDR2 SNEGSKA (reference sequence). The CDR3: CSASGPDTQYF. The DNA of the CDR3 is TGCAGTGCTAGCGGTCCGGATACGCAGTATTTT.

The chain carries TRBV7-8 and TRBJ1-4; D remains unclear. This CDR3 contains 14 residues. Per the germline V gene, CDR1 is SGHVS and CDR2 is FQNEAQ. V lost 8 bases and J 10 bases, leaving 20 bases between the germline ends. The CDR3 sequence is CASSPLTQTGKLFF. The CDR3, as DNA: TGTGCCAGCTCCCCCCTCACTCAAACGGGAAAACTGTTTTTT.

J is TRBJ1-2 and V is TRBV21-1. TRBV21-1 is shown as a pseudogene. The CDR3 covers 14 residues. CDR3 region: CASTGDRDNYGYTF. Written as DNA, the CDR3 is TGTGCCAGCACCGGGGATAGGGATAACTATGGCTACACCTTC.